The 20 T cell receptor beta chains presented below share a single source sample, sequenced in a study of human T cells and chemical hapten exposure. The sample's time point: patch test 2, 6 weeks after DPC sensitization. Treatment described: therapeutic diphenylcyclopropenone sensitization with weekly scalp DPC. TCRdb processed the RACE reads anew with MiXCR; each CDR3 protein has one entry. Counted here are about 40,000 distinct CDR3 sequences, approximately 3.3% occurring once; the ten biggest clones make up about 6.2%. The sample in question was whole blood, obtained in connection with sensitization to the hapten diphenylcyclopropenone (DPC). The receptors come from a middle-aged man with alopecia areata. Some clones in this sample may be carry-over from other donors' samples.

At least ten counts were recorded for this clonotype. The chain is built from TRBV5-1 and TRBJ2-3; 14 bases match TRBD2. Germline V gene data show CDR1 as SGHRS and CDR2 as YFSETQ. J was trimmed by 1 base and V by 0 bases; bases with no gene match: 13. The CDR3 extends over 21 amino acids. For the CDR3, the DNA is TGCGCCAGCAGCTTGGGACTAGCGGGAGGGCCTGGCATGTATGGCACAGATACGCAGTATTTT. It yields the protein CASSLGLAGGPGMYGTDTQYF.

This clonotype is judged medium-sized. This chain joins TRBV4-2 and TRBJ2-7, with 7 bases aligning to TRBD1. This CDR3 contains 14 residues. V lost 5 bases and J lost 3; bases outside the gene matches: 7. Germline V lookup: CDR1 LGHNA, CDR2 YNFKEQ. CDR3 in DNA: TGTGCCAGCAGCGACCGGGACAGCAGCTACGAGCAGTACTTC. Translated: CASSDRDSSYEQYF.

This clonotype has a count of ten or more. The gene calls are TRBV6-5 and TRBJ1-1, with 9 bases lining up with TRBD1. The V gene end was trimmed by 5 bases and the J gene end by 0 bases; junction bases not matched to a gene: 10. There are 17 residues in the CDR3. Germline V gene lookup returns CDR1 MNHEY and CDR2 SVGAGI. Written as DNA, the CDR3 is TGTGCCAGCAGTGATAAACAGGGGGCAAACCTGAACACTGAAGCTTTCTTT. It codes for CASSDKQGANLNTEAFF.

This clonotype was observed many times. V is TRBV6-1 and J is TRBJ2-2; no definite D call. V shed 4 bases and J shed 6 bases, with 6 bases lying between them. The CDR3 is 12 amino acids. Germline CDR1 and CDR2: MNHNS and SASEGT. The CDR3 nucleotides are TGTGCCAGCAGTGTGGCATCCGGGGAGCTGTTTTTT. Its protein product is CASSVASGELFF.

This clonotype was detected ten times or more. The chain recombines TRBV20-1 with TRBJ2-7; D ambiguous. Trimming removed 1 base from V and 2 bases from J, with 12 bases in between. CDR1 DFQATT and CDR2 SNEGSKA come from the germline V gene (reference sequence). This CDR3 contains 14 residues. This chain's CDR3 is CSARVSTSAYEQYF. The CDR3 DNA reads TGCAGTGCTAGAGTGTCCACGTCGGCCTACGAGCAGTACTTC.

In the case of this clonotype: This may be a read error: a much more frequent sequence differs by one nucleotide. The chain employs TRBV6-5 and TRBJ2-1, with 7 bases fitting TRBD2. The germline CDR1 and CDR2 sequences are MNHEY and SVGAGI. J gave up 9 bases and V 3 bases, and 14 bases lay outside the gene matches. This CDR3 has 16 residues. The CDR3 bases are TGTGCCAGCAGTTATTTGACTAGCAGGAGGCCCGGTGAGCAGTTCTTC. Encoded protein: CASSYLTSRRPGEQFF.

This clonotype has at least ten counts. J is TRBJ2-5 and V is TRBV28; 13 positions agree with TRBD2. The trim removed 3 bases at V and 3 bases at J, leaving 7 bases unmatched. The CDR3 runs 17 residues. Germline V gene data show CDR1 as MDHEN and CDR2 as SYDVKM. The CDR3 DNA sequence: TGTGCCAGCAGTTTCCCGACTAGCGGGAGGAACAAAGAGACCCAGTACTTC. Its translation is CASSFPTSGRNKETQYF.

This clonotype was seen ten or more times. The V gene is TRBV7-2, the J gene TRBJ1-5; D ambiguous. This CDR3 is built from 13 residues. V was trimmed by 8 bases and J by 2 bases, leaving 10 bases between them. Germline CDR1 SGHTA, CDR2 FQGNSA. The CDR3 loop is CASGQRGNQPQHF. As DNA, the CDR3 is TGTGCCAGCGGGCAACGTGGCAATCAGCCCCAGCATTTT.

This clonotype came up many times. The chain joins TRBV6-1 to TRBJ2-3, with TRBD2 as a possible D gene (5 bases). V lost 7 bases to trimming and J lost 5 bases, with 19 bases between them. This CDR3 comprises 15 residues. Looked up from germline, CDR1 is MNHNS and CDR2 is SASEGT. The CDR3 DNA reads TGTGCCAGCATCCTCTCGGGAATCGGCTTAGATACGCAGTATTTT. It encodes CASILSGIGLDTQYF.

This clonotype was detected ten times or more. The chain combines TRBV27 with TRBJ1-6; no firm D call. CDR3 size: 14 residues. In germline, CDR1 is MNHEY, CDR2 SMNVEV (reference sequence). V gave up 5 bases and J gave up 6 bases, with 11 bases separating them. The CDR3 nucleotides read TGTGCCAGCAGTCGTTGGGGATCTAATTCACCCCTCCACTTT. Encoded protein: CASSRWGSNSPLHF.

The chain combines TRBV12-3 or TRBV12-4 with TRBJ2-1; possibly TRBD2 for D (6 bases). This CDR3 is 16 amino acids long. V was pared by 2 bases and J by 0 bases, with 11 bases between. DNA of the CDR3: TGTGCCAGCAGTTTATTAGCGGTCAGCTCCTACAATGAGCAGTTCTTC. This encodes CASSLLAVSSYNEQFF.

This clonotype was counted many times. This chain joins TRBV5-6 and TRBJ2-7; the match to TRBD1 covers 8 bases. CDR3 size: 14 residues. The J segment lost 5 bases and the V segment lost 4 bases, leaving 8 bases of the junction unmatched. Germline loops: CDR1 SGHDT, CDR2 YYEEEE. The CDR3 sequence is CASSVDRDMDEQYF. The CDR3 DNA sequence: TGTGCCAGCAGCGTGGACAGGGACATGGACGAGCAGTACTTC.

This clonotype was counted ten times or more. The chain couples TRBV5-1 to TRBJ2-5; D not resolved. This CDR3 has 14 residues. Looked up from germline, CDR1 is SGHRS and CDR2 is YFSETQ. The V end lost 4 bases, the J end lost 5 bases, and 15 bases lay between the germline ends. CDR3 nucleotide sequence: TGCGCCAGCAGCCGTGAGCCCGATCGGGAGACCCAGTACTTC. Translation gives CASSREPDRETQYF.

This clonotype was seen more than once but under ten times. The chain couples TRBV28 to TRBJ1-2; TRBD1 matches at 9 bases. This CDR3 is 16 amino acids long. With 3 bases clipped from V and 4 bases from J, the junction kept 9 bases outside the gene matches. Germline CDR1 reads MDHEN; CDR2 reads SYDVKM. CDR3 DNA: TGTGCCAGCAGTTTCCCTCCGGGACAGGGAACCTATGGCTACACCTTC. It encodes CASSFPPGQGTYGYTF.

This clonotype was seen repeatedly, ten times or more. The CDR3 region has the DNA TGTGCCAGCAGTTACCCAAGCGGGCCGCCCTACGAGCAGTACTTC. It codes for CASSYPSGPPYEQYF. The chain combines TRBV6-2 or TRBV6-3 with TRBJ2-7; D possibly corresponds to TRBD2 (6 bases). CDR1 is MNHEY and CDR2 is SVGEGT in the germline V gene. V dropped 2 bases and J dropped 2 bases, with 13 bases sitting between them. The CDR3 spans 15 residues.

This clonotype was observed at least ten times. CDR3 nucleotide sequence: TGTGCCAGCAGTACCCCCTCGGGACAGTCCTACGAGCAGTACTTC. Protein sequence: CASSTPSGQSYEQYF. This chain joins TRBV28 and TRBJ2-7, with TRBD1 identical over 7 bases. With 5 bases clipped from V and 1 base from J, the junction kept 8 bases outside the gene matches. The CDR3 is 15 residues long. Per the germline V gene, CDR1 is MDHEN and CDR2 is SYDVKM.

This clonotype was recorded many times. The chain is built from TRBV6-5 and TRBJ1-6; D is undetermined. Trimming pared 0 bases from V and 7 bases from J, leaving 7 bases between. The V gene's germline CDR1 is MNHEY and CDR2 SVGAGI. The CDR3 has 14 residues. The CDR3 is CASSYSFNNSPLHF. As DNA, the CDR3 is TGTGCCAGCAGTTACTCGTTTAACAATTCACCCCTCCACTTT.

This clonotype was counted ten times or more. The chain has TRBV12-3 or TRBV12-4 and TRBJ2-5; D may be TRBD2 (5 bases). The V end was cut by 8 bases, the J end by 5 bases, with 18 bases between. This CDR3 spans 14 amino acids. The CDR3 bases are TGTGCCAGCGCGCCCAGCCCGGGAATGGAGACCCAGTACTTC. Its translation: CASAPSPGMETQYF.

This clonotype was observed at least ten times. The chain joins TRBV6-5 to TRBJ2-7, with 9 nucleotides matching TRBD1. V shed 7 bases and J 4 bases; nucleotides not matched to a gene: 17. Germline CDR1 and CDR2: MNHEY and SVGAGI. There are 17 residues in the CDR3. Here the CDR3 DNA reads TGTGCCAGCACCGCCTCCCACGGGACAGGGTTTTTGTACGAGCAGTACTTC. This gives the protein CASTASHGTGFLYEQYF.

This clonotype has a handful of counts. The chain uses TRBV5-4 and TRBJ1-2, with 9 bases fitting TRBD1. V was clipped by 5 bases and J by 6 bases; unmatched bases: 11. This CDR3 contains 15 residues. Germline V gene sequence: CDR1 SGHNT, CDR2 YYREEE (reference sequence). The CDR3 region has the DNA TGTGCCAGCAGGACCACAGGGGGCGCCGTACATGGCTACACCTTC. It yields the protein CASRTTGGAVHGYTF.